This T cell receptor (beta chain) was documented in a study of T-cell reconstitution after alpha-beta-depleted transplantation in children. During its preparation, the TCRbeta library received unique molecular identifiers. TCRdb passed the PCR reads through MiXCR, listing each CDR3 protein once. This table holds about 200,000 distinct CDR3 sequences, under 8.5% found once. The table lists this clonotype with many counts. Its target is not known. Overall study results and limits: Roughly two months post-transplant, alpha-beta T cells reportedly originated from several hundred graft clones that had expanded. Day-60 TCRbeta diversity that was high in some patients was derived from surviving recipient T cells and thymic progenitors. Newly produced T cells mostly provided counts and TCRbeta diversity after one year, as hyperexpanded clones declined.

The length of the CDR3 is 15 residues. V lost 5 bases and J lost 0, with 13 bases in between. Sequencing used PBMCs, obtained before TCRalphabeta/CD19-depleted stem cell transplant. The chain is built from TRBV12-3 or TRBV12-4 and TRBJ2-5, with D perhaps TRBD1 or TRBD2 (6 bases each). The TCR comes from a boy aged 2 to 10 with acute lymphoblastic leukemia, due to receive a stem cell transplant. In DNA form, the CDR3 reads TGTGCCAGCAGTCGGGGGCAGGCCTACCAAGAGACCCAGTACTTC. Translating gives CASSRGQAYQETQYF.